This entry lists 27 T cell receptor beta chains sequenced from one sample in a study of neoadjuvant anti-PD-1 for oral cavity cancer. The data were produced by immunoSEQ multiplex PCR, yet TCRdb's version contains in-frame clones alone and is incomplete. The profile shows about 16,000 clones, 72% of them singletons. The starting material was PBMCs, obtained before nivolumab (anti-PD-1) treatment. These receptors came from a person aged 35 to 85 with oral cavity squamous cell carcinoma.

The CDR3 bases are TGCGCCAGCCGGCGCGGGACAGGGGTCGAAAAACTGTTTTTT. Its protein product is CASRRGTGVEKLFF. This sequence joins TRBV10-2 and TRBJ1-4; 10 bases align to TRBD1. CDR1 and CDR2 from the germline V gene are WSHSY and SAAADI. V lost 8 bases, J lost 8 bases, and 8 bases stayed unmatched. CDR3 length: 14 amino acids.

This clone was detected only a few times. The chain carries TRBV6-4 and TRBJ2-2; D gene uncertain. The CDR3 runs 13 residues. Germline V lookup: CDR1 MRHNA, CDR2 SNTAGT. The V and J ends lost 3 bases and 1 base respectively, with 3 bases between them. DNA of the CDR3: TGTGCCAGCAGTGAAGGGAACACCGGGGAGCTGTTTTTT. Amino acid sequence: CASSEGNTGELFF.

The V gene is TRBV27, the J gene TRBJ1-2; D remains unclear. This CDR3 spans 13 amino acids. Trimming cost V 2 bases and J 4 bases, with 8 bases left between them. Germline V gene lookup returns CDR1 MNHEY and CDR2 SMNVEV (reference sequence). The CDR3 region is CASSLTEGYGYTF. In nucleotides, the CDR3 is TGTGCCAGCAGTTTAACAGAGGGCTATGGCTACACCTTC.

V usage is TRBV6-4 and J usage is TRBJ2-1, with TRBD1 matching 8 bases. The germline V gene encodes CDR1 MRHNA and CDR2 SNTAGT. V dropped 3 bases and J dropped 9; count of bases not matched to a gene: 13. This CDR3 has 16 residues. CDR3 in amino acids: CASSEQGAVRSGEQFF. CDR3 nucleotide sequence: TGTGCCAGCAGTGAGCAGGGGGCGGTTAGGTCCGGTGAGCAGTTCTTC.

The chain has TRBV2 and TRBJ1-2; tentatively, D is TRBD1 (5 bases). V lost 7 bases to trimming and J lost 6 bases, with 21 bases between them. The CDR3 loop spans 15 amino acids. Germline V gene sequence: CDR1 SNHLY, CDR2 FYNNEI. CDR3 loop: CASKEVVVGVDGYTF. CDR3 sequence (DNA): TGTGCCAGCAAGGAGGTAGTAGTAGGGGTTGATGGCTACACCTTC.

The rearrangement uses TRBV12-2 and TRBJ2-2. TRBV12-2 is a known pseudogene. The CDR3 extends over 15 amino acids. CDR3 bases: TGTGCAAGTCGCTTAGGGGATAGATCCGCCGGGGAGCTGTTTTTT. This encodes CASRLGDRSAGELFF.

This chain links TRBV6-5 with TRBJ2-7, with D perhaps TRBD1 (5 bases). Germline V CDR1 and CDR2: MNHEY, SVGAGI. This CDR3 is 11 amino acids long. V was clipped by 10 bases and J by 3 bases, with 10 bases between them. CDR3 nucleotides: TGTGCCACCCGACAGAACTACGAGCAGTACTTC. Amino acids: CATRQNYEQYF.

The genes are TRBV5-1 and TRBJ2-5, with TRBD1 matching over 10 bases. The CDR3 is made up of 14 amino acids. J was trimmed by 5 bases and V by 4 bases; bases with no gene match: 5. Germline V gene lookup returns CDR1 SGHRS and CDR2 YFSETQ. The CDR3 bases are TGCGCCAGCAGCGGGGGACAGGGGTCTGAGACCCAGTACTTC. Translated, it gives CASSGGQGSETQYF.

The chain combines TRBV11-2 with TRBJ1-1; D possibly corresponds to TRBD1 (6 bases). This CDR3 has 16 amino acids. V shed 1 base and J shed 5 bases, with 17 bases lying between them. Germline V gene sequence: CDR1 SGHAT, CDR2 FQNNGV. The CDR3: CASSLASGGLFTEAFF. As DNA, the CDR3 is TGTGCCAGCAGCTTAGCCAGTGGGGGGCTATTTACTGAAGCTTTCTTT.

The chain joins TRBV19 to TRBJ2-7, with a tentative D call TRBD1 (6 bases). Deletions cut 3 bases from V and 2 bases from J, with 14 bases between. Germline V CDR1 and CDR2: LNHDA, SQIVND (reference sequence). This CDR3 contains 15 residues. CDR3 loop: CASSISPQGTYEQYF. CDR3 in DNA: TGTGCCAGTAGTATTTCCCCCCAGGGGACCTACGAGCAGTACTTC.

The V and J genes are TRBV4-1 and TRBJ2-5; tentatively, D is TRBD2 (6 bases). Looked up from germline, CDR1 is MGHRA and CDR2 is YSYEKL. The CDR3 consists of 15 residues. V was cut by 4 bases and J by 7 bases, with 19 bases left in between. The CDR3 region has the DNA TGCGCCAGCAGCCCGCCGGGAGCTATTACGGGGACCCAGTACTTC. Translation gives CASSPPGAITGTQYF.

The V call is TRBV7-3, the J call TRBJ2-2; tentatively, D is TRBD1 (6 bases). V was trimmed by 5 bases and J by 1 base, leaving 11 bases between them. The germline gives CDR1 SGHTA, CDR2 FQGTGA. The length of the CDR3 is 15 residues. This CDR3 reads CASSQGRQNTGELFF. CDR3 sequence (DNA): TGTGCCAGCAGCCAGGGGAGACAGAACACCGGGGAGCTGTTTTTT. The variable domain in full, completed from reference TRBV7-3 and TRBJ2-2, reads GAGVSQTPSNKVTEKGKYVELRCDPISGHTALYWYRQSLGQGPEFLIYFQGTGAADDSGLPNDRFFAVRPEGSVSTLKIQRTERGDSAVYLCASSQGRQNTGELFFGEGSRLTVL.

This chain links TRBV19 with TRBJ1-2, with 7 nucleotides matching TRBD1. Germline values: CDR1 LNHDA, CDR2 SQIVND (reference sequence). This CDR3 comprises 14 residues. J was trimmed by 4 bases and V by 7 bases; bases with no gene match: 9. CDR3 amino acids: CASNPRGQSYGYTF. In DNA, the CDR3 is TGTGCCAGTAATCCAAGGGGACAGTCCTATGGCTACACCTTC.

This clone was seen once. The chain couples TRBV7-8 to TRBJ1-2; D perhaps matches TRBD1 (6 bases). V was pared by 5 bases and J by 2 bases, with 12 bases between. The CDR3 length is 14 residues. CDR1 SGHVS and CDR2 FQNEAQ come from the germline V gene. The DNA of the CDR3 is TGTGCCAGCAGCCCCGGGACATCCAACTATGGCTACACCTTC. Amino acids: CASSPGTSNYGYTF.

The V gene is TRBV9, the J gene TRBJ2-7; 8 bases are shared with TRBD2. CDR1 and CDR2 from the germline V gene are SGDLS and YYNGEE. The CDR3 spans 15 residues. J gave up 1 base and V 4 bases, and 7 bases lay outside the gene matches. The CDR3 DNA is TGTGCCAGCAGCCCACGAGCGGGAGAATCCTACGAGCAGTACTTC. It encodes CASSPRAGESYEQYF.

For this clone: The same CDR3 is also encoded by other DNA sequences in this sample. The chain carries TRBV6-5 and TRBJ2-1; TRBD1 agrees at 8 bases. The CDR3 has 16 residues. Germline lookup yields CDR1 MNHEY and CDR2 SVGAGI. J was trimmed by 2 bases and V by 2 bases; bases with no gene match: 5. The CDR3 DNA is TGTGCCAGCAGTTACCAGGGGACAGGCCCCTACAATGAGCAGTTCTTC. Translation: CASSYQGTGPYNEQFF.

A few counts support this clone. The CDR3 DNA follows: TGCGCCAGCAGAGGCGTTGGGGGTAGGAGTTCAGATACGCAGTATTTT. Translation: CASRGVGGRSSDTQYF. The chain recombines TRBV5-1 with TRBJ2-3, with D tentatively TRBD1 or TRBD2 (5 bases each). The CDR3 has 16 amino acids. Germline V gene data show CDR1 as SGHRS and CDR2 as YFSETQ. V gave up 5 bases and J gave up 4 bases, with 20 bases separating them.

The V and J genes are TRBV6-5 and TRBJ1-1, with D possibly being TRBD1 (6 bases). Between the trimmed V and J ends, which lost 6 bases and 4 bases, there was a span of 9 bases. Germline CDR1 is MNHEY and CDR2 is SVGAGI. The CDR3 consists of 12 residues. CDR3 residues: CASRTGSTEAFF. CDR3 sequence (DNA): TGTGCCAGCAGAACAGGGAGCACTGAAGCTTTCTTT.

This clone was seen only a few times. The V gene is TRBV19, the J gene TRBJ1-5, with D possibly TRBD1 on 5 matching bases. The CDR3 contains 14 residues. V shed 8 bases and J shed 6 bases, with 17 bases lying between them. The germline CDR1 and CDR2 sequences are LNHDA and SQIVND (reference sequence). The CDR3 coding sequence is TGTGCCAGTTGGGGCAGGGTGGGGATTCAGCCCCAGCATTTT. It yields the protein CASWGRVGIQPQHF.

V and J are TRBV7-9 and TRBJ1-2; no clear D gene. CDR1 is SEHNR, CDR2 FQNEAQ, per germline (reference sequence). Trimming shortened V by 1 base and J by 4 bases, and 7 bases separated the two germline ends. CDR3 size: 13 residues. The CDR3: CASSLGVSYGYTF. In DNA, the CDR3 is TGTGCCAGCAGCTTAGGGGTTAGCTATGGCTACACCTTC. Full variable domain (outside the CDR3, taken from reference TRBV7-9 and TRBJ1-2): DTGVSQNPRHKITKRGQNVTFRCDPISEHNRLYWYRQTLGQGPEFLTYFQNEAQLEKSRLLSDRFSAERPKGSFSTLEIQRTEQGDSAMYLCASSLGVSYGYTFGSGTRLTVV.

This chain uses TRBV6-5 with TRBJ2-7, with TRBD1 matching over 7 bases. Germline V gene lookup returns CDR1 MNHEY and CDR2 SVGAGI. The CDR3 totals 15 residues. V shed 2 bases and J 4 bases; nucleotides not matched to a gene: 8. CDR3 in amino acids: CASSYSRQGDYEQYF. The CDR3 DNA sequence: TGTGCCAGCAGTTACAGTCGCCAGGGGGATTACGAGCAGTACTTC.

This clone has only a few counts. The J gene is TRBJ1-1, the V gene TRBV5-6, with D possibly being TRBD1 (5 bases). V was trimmed by 1 base and J by 5 bases, leaving 12 bases between them. Germline V gene sequence: CDR1 SGHDT, CDR2 YYEEEE. The CDR3 contains 14 residues. The CDR3 sequence: CASSLREGETEAFF. CDR3 nucleotide sequence: TGTGCCAGCAGCTTGAGGGAAGGGGAAACTGAAGCTTTCTTT. The full variable domain, with the rest looked up from reference TRBV5-6 and TRBJ1-1, is DAGVTQSPTHLIKTRGQQVTLRCSPKSGHDTVSWYQQALGQGPQFIFQYYEEEERQRGNFPDRFSGHQFPNYSSELNVNALLLGDSALYLCASSLREGETEAFFGQGTRLTVV.

The chain joins TRBV2 to TRBJ2-2; possible D gene TRBD2, 6 bases. CDR1 and CDR2 (germline): SNHLY, FYNNEI. The germline V and J ends were trimmed by 9 bases and 5 bases, with 22 bases remaining between them. The CDR3 consists of 16 residues. The CDR3: CARGTGRGVGTGELFF. The CDR3 DNA is TGTGCCAGAGGGACGGGTCGCGGGGTGGGAACCGGGGAGCTGTTTTTT. The whole variable domain, remainder taken from reference TRBV2 and TRBJ2-2, is EPEVTQTPSHQVTQMGQEVILRCVPISNHLYFYWYRQILGQKVEFLVSFYNNEISEKSEIFDDQFSVERPDGSNFTLKIRSTKLEDSAMYFCARGTGRGVGTGELFFGEGSRLTVL.

The rearrangement links TRBV5-1 to TRBJ2-1, with TRBD2 matching over 8 bases. V trimming: 5 bases; J trimming: 5 bases; junction bases outside the gene matches: 9. CDR1 and CDR2 from the germline V gene are SGHRS and YFSETQ. The CDR3 runs 15 residues. In nucleotides, the CDR3 is TGCGCCAGCAGTCATCGTCGACTAGCGAACAATGAGCAGTTCTTC. Protein product: CASSHRRLANNEQFF.

The V gene is TRBV28, the J gene TRBJ2-3, with a weak D call TRBD1 (6 bases). The CDR3 is 15 amino acids. The V end lost 6 bases, the J end lost 4 bases, and 17 bases lay between the germline ends. Germline V gene data show CDR1 as MDHEN and CDR2 as SYDVKM. This CDR3 reads CASRIQGLGADTQYF. CDR3 sequence (DNA): TGTGCCAGCAGAATACAGGGTCTCGGCGCAGATACGCAGTATTTT.

The DNA for the CDR3 is TGTGCCAGCAGTGAGCACGGAGATGGCTACACCTTC. This encodes CASSEHGDGYTF. The chain has TRBV6-1 and TRBJ1-2, with unresolved D. CDR3 length: 12 residues. V lost 3 bases, J lost 6 bases, and 8 bases lay in between. Per the germline V gene, CDR1 is MNHNS and CDR2 is SASEGT.

The V call is TRBV11-2, the J call TRBJ1-3; D ambiguous. Trimming removed 2 bases from V and 3 bases from J, with 8 bases in between. Per the germline V gene, CDR1 is SGHAT and CDR2 is FQNNGV. The CDR3 runs to 14 residues. CDR3 sequence: CASSLTTSGNTIYF. CDR3 coding DNA: TGTGCCAGCAGCTTAACGACGAGTGGAAACACCATATATTTT.